This T cell receptor beta chain stems from a study of shared clonotypes between healthy human individuals. Germline CDR1 reads SGHVS; CDR2 reads FQNEAQ. The CDR3 spans 14 residues. The V and J ends lost 2 bases and 4 bases respectively, with 10 bases between them. In the case of this clone: Its antigen is not identified.

Broader study findings: About 5% was the fraction of naive CD4 clonotypes found shared across a few donors. Large depth notwithstanding, sorted-subset sequencing proved incomplete by rarefaction.

At the deep level, the assay was run. Assay used: immunoSEQ multiplex PCR; TCRdb lists only in-frame clones, some missing. The repertoire holds about 1.1 million clones, roughly 80% seen once, with almost 0.9% in the top ten. Splitting of CD4+ cells produced CD45RA+ naive and CD45RA-negative memory subsets. The gene calls are TRBV7-8 and TRBJ2-3; D is tentatively TRBD1 or TRBD2 (5 bases each). The sequenced sample consisted of memory CD4+ T cells from PBMCs. Described subset: CD45RA-negative fraction. The receptor was isolated from a man younger than 35 in good health. Some clones in this sample may be carry-over from other donors' samples. CDR3 amino acids: CASSLPGTADTQYF. Written as DNA, the CDR3 is TGTGCCAGCAGCTTACCCGGGACCGCAGATACGCAGTATTTT.